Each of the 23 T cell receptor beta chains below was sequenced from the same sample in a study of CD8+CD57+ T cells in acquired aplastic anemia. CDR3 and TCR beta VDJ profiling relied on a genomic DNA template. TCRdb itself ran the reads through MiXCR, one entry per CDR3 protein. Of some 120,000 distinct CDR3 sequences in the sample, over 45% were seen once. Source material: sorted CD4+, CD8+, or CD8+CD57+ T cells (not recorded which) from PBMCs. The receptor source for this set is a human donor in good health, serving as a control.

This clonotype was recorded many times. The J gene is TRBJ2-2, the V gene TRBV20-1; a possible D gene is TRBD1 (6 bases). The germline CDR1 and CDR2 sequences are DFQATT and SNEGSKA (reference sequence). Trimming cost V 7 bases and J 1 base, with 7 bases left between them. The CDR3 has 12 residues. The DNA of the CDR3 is TGCAGTGTACAGGGGAACACCGGGGAGCTGTTTTTT. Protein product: CSVQGNTGELFF.

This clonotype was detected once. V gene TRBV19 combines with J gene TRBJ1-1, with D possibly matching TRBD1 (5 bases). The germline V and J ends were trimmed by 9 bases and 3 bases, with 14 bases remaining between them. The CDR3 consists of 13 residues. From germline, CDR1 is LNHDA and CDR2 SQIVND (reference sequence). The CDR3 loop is CASSRGTDTEAFF. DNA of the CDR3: TGTGCCAGCAGCCGGGGGACGGACACTGAAGCTTTCTTT.

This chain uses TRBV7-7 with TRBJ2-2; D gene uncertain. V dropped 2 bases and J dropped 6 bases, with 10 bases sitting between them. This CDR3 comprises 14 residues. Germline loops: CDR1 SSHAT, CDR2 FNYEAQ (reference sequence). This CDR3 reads CASSLQGRAGELFF. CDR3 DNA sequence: TGTGCCAGCAGCTTACAAGGTCGGGCCGGGGAGCTGTTTTTT. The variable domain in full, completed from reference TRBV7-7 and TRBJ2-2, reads GAGVSQSPRYKVTKRGQDVTLRCDPISSHATLYWYQQALGQGPEFLTYFNYEAQPDKSGLPSDRFSAERPEGSISTLTIQRTEQRDSAMYRCASSLQGRAGELFFGEGSRLTVL.

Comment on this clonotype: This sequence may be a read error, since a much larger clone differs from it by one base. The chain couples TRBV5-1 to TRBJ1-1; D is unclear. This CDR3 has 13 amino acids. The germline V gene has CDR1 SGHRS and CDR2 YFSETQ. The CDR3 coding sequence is TGCGCCAGCAGAATGGACCGGAACACTGAAGCTCTCTTT. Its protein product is CASRMDRNTEALF. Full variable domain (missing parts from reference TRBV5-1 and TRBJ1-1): KAGVTQTPRYLIKTRGQQVTLSCSPISGHRSVSWYQQTPGQGLQFLFEYFSETQRNKGNFPGRFSGRQFSNSRSEMNVSTLELGDSALYLCASRMDRNTEALFGQGTRLTVV.

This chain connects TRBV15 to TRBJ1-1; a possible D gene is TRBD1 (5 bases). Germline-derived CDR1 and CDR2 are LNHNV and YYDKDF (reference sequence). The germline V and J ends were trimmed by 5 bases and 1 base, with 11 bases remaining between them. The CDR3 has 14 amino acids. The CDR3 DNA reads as TGTGCCACCAGCCACCGACAGAGGAACACTGAAGCTTTCTTT. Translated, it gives CATSHRQRNTEAFF.

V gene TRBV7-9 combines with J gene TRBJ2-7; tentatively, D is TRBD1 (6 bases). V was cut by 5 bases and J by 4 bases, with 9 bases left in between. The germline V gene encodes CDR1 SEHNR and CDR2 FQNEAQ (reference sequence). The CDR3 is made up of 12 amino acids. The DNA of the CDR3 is TGTGCCAGCAGCCAGGACAGTTACGAGCAGTACTTC. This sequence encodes CASSQDSYEQYF.

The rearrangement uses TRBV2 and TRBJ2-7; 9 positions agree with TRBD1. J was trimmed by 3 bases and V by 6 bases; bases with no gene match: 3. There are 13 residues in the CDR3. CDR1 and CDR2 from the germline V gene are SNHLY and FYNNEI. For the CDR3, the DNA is TGTGCCAGCAGCGAGGACAGGGGCTACGAGCAGTACTTC. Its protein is CASSEDRGYEQYF. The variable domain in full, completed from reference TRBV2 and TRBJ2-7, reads EPEVTQTPSHQVTQMGQEVILRCVPISNHLYFYWYRQILGQKVEFLVSFYNNEISEKSEIFDDQFSVERPDGSNFTLKIRSTKLEDSAMYFCASSEDRGYEQYFGPGTRLTVT.

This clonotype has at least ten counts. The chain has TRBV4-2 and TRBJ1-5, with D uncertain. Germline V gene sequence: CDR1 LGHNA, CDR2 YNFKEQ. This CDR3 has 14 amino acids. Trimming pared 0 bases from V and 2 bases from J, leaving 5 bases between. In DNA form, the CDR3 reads TGTGCCAGCAGCCAAGAGGACCGCAATCAGCCCCAGCATTTT. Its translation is CASSQEDRNQPQHF.

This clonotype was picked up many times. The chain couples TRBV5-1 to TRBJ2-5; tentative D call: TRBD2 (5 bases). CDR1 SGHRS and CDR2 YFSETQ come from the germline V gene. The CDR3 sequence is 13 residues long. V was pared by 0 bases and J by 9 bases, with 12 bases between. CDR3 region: CASSLGGTEAQYF. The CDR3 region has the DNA TGCGCCAGCAGCTTGGGGGGTACGGAGGCCCAGTACTTC.

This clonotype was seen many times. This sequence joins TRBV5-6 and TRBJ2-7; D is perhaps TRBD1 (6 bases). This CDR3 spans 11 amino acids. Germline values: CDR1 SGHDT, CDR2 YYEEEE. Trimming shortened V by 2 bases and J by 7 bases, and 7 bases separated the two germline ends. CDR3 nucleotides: TGTGCCAGCAGCTTAGGGGGTGAGCAGTACTTC. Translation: CASSLGGEQYF.

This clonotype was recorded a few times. CDR3 DNA: TGTGCCAGCAGCCGAGGGGGAAGCTCTGGAAACACCATATATTTT. Its translation is CASSRGGSSGNTIYF. The rearrangement uses TRBV5-4 and TRBJ1-3, with D tentatively TRBD1 (6 bases). Germline V CDR1 and CDR2: SGHNT, YYREEE (reference sequence). This CDR3 spans 15 amino acids. Trimming took 4 bases from V and 0 from J, leaving 11 bases between them. Based on the CDR3 plus reference TRBV5-4 and TRBJ1-3, the full variable domain is ETGVTQSPTHLIKTRGQQVTLRCSSQSGHNTVSWYQQALGQGPQFIFQYYREEENGRGNFPPRFSGLQFPNYSSELNVNALELDDSALYLCASSRGGSSGNTIYFGEGSWLTVV.

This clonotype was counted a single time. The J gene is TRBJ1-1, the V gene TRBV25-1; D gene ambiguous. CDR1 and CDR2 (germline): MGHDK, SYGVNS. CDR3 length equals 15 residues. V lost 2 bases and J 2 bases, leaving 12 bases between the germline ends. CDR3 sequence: CASSEIRAANTEAFF. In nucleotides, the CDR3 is TGTGCCAGCAGTGAAATCCGAGCTGCCAACACTGAAGCTTTCTTT.

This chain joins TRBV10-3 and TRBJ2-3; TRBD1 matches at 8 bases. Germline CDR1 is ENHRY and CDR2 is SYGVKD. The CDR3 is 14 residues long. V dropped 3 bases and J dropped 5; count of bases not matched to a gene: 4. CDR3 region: CAISEDRGRDTQYF. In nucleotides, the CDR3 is TGTGCCATCAGTGAAGACAGGGGAAGAGATACGCAGTATTTT.

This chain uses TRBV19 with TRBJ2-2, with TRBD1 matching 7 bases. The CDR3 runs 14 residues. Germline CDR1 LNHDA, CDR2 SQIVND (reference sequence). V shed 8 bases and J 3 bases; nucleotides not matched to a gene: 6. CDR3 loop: CASCPGQYTGELFF. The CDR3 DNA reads TGTGCCAGTTGTCCGGGACAGTACACCGGGGAGCTGTTTTTT.

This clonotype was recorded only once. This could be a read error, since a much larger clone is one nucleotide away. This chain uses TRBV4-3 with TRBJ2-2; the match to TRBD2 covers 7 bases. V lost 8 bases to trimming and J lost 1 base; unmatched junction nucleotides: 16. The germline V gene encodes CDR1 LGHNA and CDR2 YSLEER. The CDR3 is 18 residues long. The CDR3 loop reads CASGGGVAHSKNTGELFF. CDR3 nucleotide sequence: TGCGCCAGCGGTGGGGGGGTGGCTCATTCTAAGAACACCGGGGAGCTGTTTTTT.

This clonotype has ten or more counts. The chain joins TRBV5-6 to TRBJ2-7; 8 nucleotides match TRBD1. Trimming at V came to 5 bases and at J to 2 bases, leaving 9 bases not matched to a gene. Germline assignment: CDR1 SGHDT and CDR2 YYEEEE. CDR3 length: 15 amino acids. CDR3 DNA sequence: TGTGCCAGCAGGGGACCGGGACAGGTAACCTACGAGCAGTACTTC. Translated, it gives CASRGPGQVTYEQYF.

The CDR3 sequence is CASSSSGTGGGADTQYF. As DNA, the CDR3 is TGTGCCAGCAGCTCATCCGGGACAGGGGGGGGCGCAGATACGCAGTATTTT. The rearrangement links TRBV11-2 to TRBJ2-3, with TRBD1 identical over 11 bases. CDR3 length: 17 residues. Germline CDR1 is SGHAT and CDR2 is FQNNGV. V lost 4 bases, J lost 4 bases, and 10 bases stayed unmatched.

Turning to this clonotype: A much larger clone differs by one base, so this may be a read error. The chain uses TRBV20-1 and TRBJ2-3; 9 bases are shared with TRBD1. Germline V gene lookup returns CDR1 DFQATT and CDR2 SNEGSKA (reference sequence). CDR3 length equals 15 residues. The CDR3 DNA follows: TGCAGTGCCCCGACAGGGGGAGCCGGCACAGATACGCAGTCTTTT. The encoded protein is CSAPTGGAGTDTQSF.

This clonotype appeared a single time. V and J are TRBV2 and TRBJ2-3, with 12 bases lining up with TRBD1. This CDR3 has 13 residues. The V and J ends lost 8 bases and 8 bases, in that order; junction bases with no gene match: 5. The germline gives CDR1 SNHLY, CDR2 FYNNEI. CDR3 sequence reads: CASRGQGAGTQYF. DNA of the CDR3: TGTGCCAGCCGGGGACAGGGGGCAGGTACGCAGTATTTT.

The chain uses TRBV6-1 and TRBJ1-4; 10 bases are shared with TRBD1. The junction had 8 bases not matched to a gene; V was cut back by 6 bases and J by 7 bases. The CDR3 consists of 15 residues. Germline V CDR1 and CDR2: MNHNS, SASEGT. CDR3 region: CASSTRDRGGEKLFF. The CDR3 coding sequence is TGTGCCAGCAGCACAAGGGACAGGGGTGGTGAAAAACTGTTTTTT.

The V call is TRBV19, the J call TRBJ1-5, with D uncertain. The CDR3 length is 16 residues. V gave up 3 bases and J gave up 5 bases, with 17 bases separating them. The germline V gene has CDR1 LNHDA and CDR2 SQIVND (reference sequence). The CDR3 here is CASSILTPTEDQPQHF. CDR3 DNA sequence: TGTGCCAGTAGTATTCTCACGCCGACGGAGGATCAGCCCCAGCATTTT.

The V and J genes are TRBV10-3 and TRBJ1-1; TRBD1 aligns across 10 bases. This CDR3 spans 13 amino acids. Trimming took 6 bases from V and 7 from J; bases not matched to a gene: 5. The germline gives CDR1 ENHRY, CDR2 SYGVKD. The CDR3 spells CAISGDRGIEAFF. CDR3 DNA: TGTGCCATCAGCGGGGACAGGGGAATTGAAGCTTTCTTT.

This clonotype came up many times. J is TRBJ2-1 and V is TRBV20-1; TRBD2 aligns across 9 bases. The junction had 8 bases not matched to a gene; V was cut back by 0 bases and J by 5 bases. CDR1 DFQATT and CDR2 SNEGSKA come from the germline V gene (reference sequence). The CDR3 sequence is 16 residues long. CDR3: CSARDGAGGPNNEQFF. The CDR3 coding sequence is TGCAGTGCTAGAGATGGGGCGGGGGGGCCGAACAATGAGCAGTTCTTC.